This TCR beta chain was recorded in a study of T cell responses to AZD1222 COVID-19 vaccine. Clones were sequenced by immunoSEQ multiplex PCR, and TCRdb holds only the in-frame ones, with some missing. The repertoire includes 45,000 to 60,000 clones, 60% to 85% of them detected once, and roughly 6.6% sits in the top ten. The CDR3 spans 14 residues. Looked up from germline, CDR1 is SGHKS and CDR2 is YYEKEE (reference sequence). J gave up 1 base and V 4 bases, and 2 bases lay outside the gene matches. Study results and limitations: Only five to seven AZD1222 recipients were seropositive at baseline. A rise in Spike-specific TCR breadth and depth followed two AZD1222 doses.

With regard to this clone: Its antigen is unknown.

This sample comprised peripheral blood, obtained on day 0 of AZD1222 vaccination. The rearrangement links TRBV5-5 to TRBJ1-3; 7 bases fit TRBD1. This clonotype originated in an adult in good health. The CDR3 reads CASSLQGSGNTIYF. DNA of the CDR3: TGTGCCAGCAGCCTACAGGGGTCTGGAAACACCATATATTTT.